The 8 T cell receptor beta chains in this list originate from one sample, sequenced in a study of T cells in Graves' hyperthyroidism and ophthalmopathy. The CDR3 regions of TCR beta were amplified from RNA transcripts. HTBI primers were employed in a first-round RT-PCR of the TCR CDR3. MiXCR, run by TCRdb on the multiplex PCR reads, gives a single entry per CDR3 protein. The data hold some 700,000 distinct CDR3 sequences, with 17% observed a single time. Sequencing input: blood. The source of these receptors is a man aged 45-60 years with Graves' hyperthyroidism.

The CDR3 protein is CASSEDLGYSPLHF. CDR3 in DNA: TGTGCCAGCAGCGAGGACCTAGGATATTCACCCCTCCACTTT. V and J are TRBV9 and TRBJ1-6; D is undetermined. Germline V gene data show CDR1 as SGDLS and CDR2 as YYNGEE. Trimming shortened V by 3 bases and J by 8 bases, and 12 bases separated the two germline ends. This CDR3 spans 14 amino acids.

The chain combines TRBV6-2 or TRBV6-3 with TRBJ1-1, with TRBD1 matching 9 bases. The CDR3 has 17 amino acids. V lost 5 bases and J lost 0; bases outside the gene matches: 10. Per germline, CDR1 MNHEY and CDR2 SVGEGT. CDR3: CASSPRGQGFVNTEAFF. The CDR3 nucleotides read TGTGCCAGCAGTCCACGGGGACAGGGATTTGTGAACACTGAAGCTTTCTTT.

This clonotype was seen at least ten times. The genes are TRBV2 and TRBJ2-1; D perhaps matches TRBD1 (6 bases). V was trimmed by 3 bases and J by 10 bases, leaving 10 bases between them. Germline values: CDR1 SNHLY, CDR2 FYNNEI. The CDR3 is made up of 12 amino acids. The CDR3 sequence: CASSDDRLEQFF. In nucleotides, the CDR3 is TGTGCCAGCAGTGACGACAGGTTAGAGCAGTTCTTC.

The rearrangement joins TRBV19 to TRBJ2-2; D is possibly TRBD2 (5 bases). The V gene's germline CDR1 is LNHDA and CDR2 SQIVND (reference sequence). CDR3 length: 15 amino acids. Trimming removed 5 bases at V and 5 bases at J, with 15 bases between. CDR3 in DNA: TGTGCCAGTAGTGGGATGGTCCCGGGGACCGGGGAGCTGTTTTTT. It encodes CASSGMVPGTGELFF. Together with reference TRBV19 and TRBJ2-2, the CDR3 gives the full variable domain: DGGITQSPKYLFRKEGQNVTLSCEQNLNHDAMYWYRQDPGQGLRLIYYSQIVNDFQKGDIAEGYSVSREKKESFPLTVTSAQKNPTAFYLCASSGMVPGTGELFFGEGSRLTVL.

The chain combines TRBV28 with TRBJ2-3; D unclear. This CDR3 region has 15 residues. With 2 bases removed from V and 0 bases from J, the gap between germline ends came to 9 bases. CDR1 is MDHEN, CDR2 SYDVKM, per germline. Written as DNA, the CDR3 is TGTGCCAGCAGTTTACGGGCGGTTAGCACAGATACGCAGTATTTT. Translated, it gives CASSLRAVSTDTQYF.

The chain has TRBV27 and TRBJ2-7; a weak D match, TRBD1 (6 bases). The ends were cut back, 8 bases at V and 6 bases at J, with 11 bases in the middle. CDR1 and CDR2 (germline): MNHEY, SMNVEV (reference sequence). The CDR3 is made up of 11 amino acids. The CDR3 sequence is CASLGGGEQYF. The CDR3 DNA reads TGTGCCAGCCTTGGGGGCGGCGAGCAGTACTTC.

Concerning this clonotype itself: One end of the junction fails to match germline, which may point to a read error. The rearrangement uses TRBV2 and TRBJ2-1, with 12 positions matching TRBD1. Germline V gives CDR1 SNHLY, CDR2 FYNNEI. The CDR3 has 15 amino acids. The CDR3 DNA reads TGTGCCAGCAGGGAAGTGGGACAGGGGGCCCATGAGCAGTTCTTC. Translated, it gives CASREVGQGAHEQFF.

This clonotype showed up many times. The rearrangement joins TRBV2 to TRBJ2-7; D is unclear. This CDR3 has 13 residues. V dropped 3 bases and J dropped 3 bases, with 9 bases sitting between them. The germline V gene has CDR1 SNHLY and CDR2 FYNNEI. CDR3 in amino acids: CASSDPRLYEQYF. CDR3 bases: TGTGCCAGCAGTGACCCCAGGCTCTACGAGCAGTACTTC. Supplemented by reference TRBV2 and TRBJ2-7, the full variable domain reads EPEVTQTPSHQVTQMGQEVILRCVPISNHLYFYWYRQILGQKVEFLVSFYNNEISEKSEIFDDQFSVERPDGSNFTLKIRSTKLEDSAMYFCASSDPRLYEQYFGPGTRLTVT.